These 16 T cell receptor beta chains share one sample of origin, sequenced in a study of blood T cell repertoires in COVID-19. TCRdb's table, derived via immunoSEQ multiplex PCR, lists solely in-frame clones and lacks some. This sample has 90,000 to 150,000 clones, with roughly 83% found just once. Sequenced sample: peripheral blood. The source of these receptors is a woman older than 75 with acute or convalescent COVID-19.

This chain links TRBV4-2 with TRBJ1-5; no firm D call. The CDR3 loop spans 19 amino acids. V was shortened by 0 bases and J by 1 base, with 19 bases between the two germline ends. Germline V gene data show CDR1 as LGHNA and CDR2 as YNFKEQ. The CDR3 loop is CASSQDWSAREGSNQPQHF. The CDR3 coding sequence is TGTGCCAGCAGCCAAGATTGGTCAGCCCGGGAAGGGAGCAATCAGCCCCAGCATTTT.

The rearrangement joins TRBV6-6 to TRBJ1-3, with D hard to call. This CDR3 is 15 amino acids long. The germline CDR1 and CDR2 sequences are MNHNY and SVGAGI (reference sequence). Trimming left V 0 bases short and J 0 bases short, with 6 bases between. The CDR3 is CASSYSFSSGNTIYF. The DNA of the CDR3 is TGTGCCAGCAGTTACTCGTTTAGCTCTGGAAACACCATATATTTT.

V usage is TRBV29-1 and J usage is TRBJ1-6; D might be TRBD1 (6 bases). This CDR3 comprises 13 residues. The germline V gene encodes CDR1 SQVTM and CDR2 ANQGSEA. Trimming shortened V by 4 bases and J by 4 bases, and 8 bases separated the two germline ends. As DNA, the CDR3 is TGCAGCGTTGGACAGGCTTATAATTCACCCCTCCACTTT. Its translation is CSVGQAYNSPLHF.

DNA for the CDR3: TGTGCCAGCAGCCCGTCCCAGCGGGAGTACGGTGAGCAGTTCTTC. Translated: CASSPSQREYGEQFF. This chain connects TRBV7-2 to TRBJ2-1, with 8 bases fitting TRBD2. J was trimmed by 9 bases and V by 5 bases; bases with no gene match: 12. CDR3 length: 15 amino acids. CDR1 is SGHTA and CDR2 is FQGNSA in the germline V gene.

The chain employs TRBV7-2 and TRBJ2-1; D call uncertain. The V gene's germline CDR1 is SGHTA and CDR2 FQGNSA. Trimming took 1 base from V and 1 from J, leaving 11 bases between them. The CDR3 is 16 residues long. The CDR3 bases are TGTGCCAGCAGCTTAGTGGCGGATATTTCCTACAATGAGCAGTTCTTC. Protein: CASSLVADISYNEQFF.

The rearrangement joins TRBV28 to TRBJ1-2; D not resolved. Germline assignment: CDR1 MDHEN and CDR2 SYDVKM. This CDR3 contains 12 residues. Trimming left V 8 bases short and J 8 bases short, with 15 bases between. CDR3 DNA sequence: TGTGCCAGCTACGCTTTTTCGGGAGGCTACACCTTC. Protein sequence: CASYAFSGGYTF.

This clone was detected only a few times. The gene calls are TRBV2 and TRBJ1-5; D is unclear. Trimming removed 6 bases from V and 5 bases from J, with 11 bases in between. CDR1 and CDR2 from the germline V gene are SNHLY and FYNNEI. CDR3 length equals 13 residues. For the CDR3, the DNA is TGTGCCAGCAGGAGGGAGGCTGATCAGCCCCAGCATTTT. Amino acids: CASRREADQPQHF.

V is TRBV7-2 and J is TRBJ2-6; 7 positions agree with TRBD2. V lost 2 bases and J lost 3; bases outside the gene matches: 1. The germline gives CDR1 SGHTA, CDR2 FQGNSA. The CDR3 is 15 residues long. In nucleotides, the CDR3 is TGTGCCAGCAGCTTAAGGGAGGGTGGGGCCAACGTCCTGACTTTC. It yields the protein CASSLREGGANVLTF.

The V call is TRBV2, the J call TRBJ1-1; D is undetermined. Germline V gene data show CDR1 as SNHLY and CDR2 as FYNNEI. Trimming shortened V by 4 bases and J by 1 base, and 7 bases separated the two germline ends. The CDR3 is 13 residues long. The CDR3 here is CASSAWRNTEAFF. As DNA, the CDR3 is TGTGCCAGCAGTGCCTGGAGGAACACTGAAGCTTTCTTT.

This chain connects TRBV19 to TRBJ2-1; 9 nucleotides agree with TRBD1. CDR3 size: 18 residues. The germline CDR1 and CDR2 sequences are LNHDA and SQIVND (reference sequence). V lost 3 bases, J lost 4 bases, and 13 bases stayed unmatched. CDR3: CASSIERGQGGGYNEQFF. The CDR3 nucleotides read TGTGCCAGTAGTATTGAGCGGGGACAGGGTGGGGGATACAATGAGCAGTTCTTC.

The chain joins TRBV3-1 (or the pseudogene TRBV3-2) to TRBJ1-2, with a tentative D call TRBD1 (6 bases). CDR3 length: 13 residues. V lost 1 base, J lost 11 bases, and 14 bases lay in between. Germline CDR1 and CDR2: LGHDT and YNNKEL (reference sequence). In nucleotides, the CDR3 is TGTGCCAGCAGCCAAGCATCCTCAGGGGAATACACCTTC. Amino acids: CASSQASSGEYTF.

The chain uses TRBV28 and TRBJ1-5; D is ambiguous. The CDR3 is made up of 13 amino acids. V was pared by 3 bases and J by 5 bases, with 8 bases between. Per germline, CDR1 MDHEN and CDR2 SYDVKM. The CDR3 DNA is TGTGCCAGCAGTTTGTTCGGGGATCAGCCCCAGCATTTT. It encodes CASSLFGDQPQHF.

The CDR3 loop reads CASSLLSGRGSDTQYF. The DNA of the CDR3 is TGTGCCAGCAGCTTGTTAAGCGGGAGAGGCTCAGATACGCAGTATTTT. The chain has TRBV5-6 and TRBJ2-3; TRBD2 matches at 8 bases. This CDR3 region has 16 residues. Germline V gene sequence: CDR1 SGHDT, CDR2 YYEEEE. With V trimmed by 1 base and J by 4 bases, 8 bases remained unmatched.

V and J are TRBV4-3 and TRBJ2-7; 7 nucleotides align to TRBD1. Germline V gene sequence: CDR1 LGHNA, CDR2 YSLEER. J gave up 7 bases and V 3 bases, and 12 bases lay outside the gene matches. The CDR3 sequence is 15 residues long. The CDR3 here is CASSQGPLGGWEQYF. The DNA of the CDR3 is TGCGCCAGCAGCCAGGGACCCTTAGGGGGCTGGGAGCAGTACTTC.

This chain uses TRBV10-3 with TRBJ2-5; D not certain. Trimming left V 4 bases short and J 5 bases short, with 11 bases between. Germline CDR1 is ENHRY and CDR2 is SYGVKD. This CDR3 comprises 13 residues. CDR3 residues: CAISASRRETQYF. The CDR3 DNA sequence: TGTGCCATCAGTGCCTCACGTCGGGAGACCCAGTACTTC.

In DNA, the CDR3 is TGCGCCAGCAGCGAACAGGGGCCCCCCGCCACTGAAGCTTTCTTT. Protein sequence: CASSEQGPPATEAFF. The chain uses TRBV5-1 and TRBJ1-1, with 7 bases fitting TRBD1. V lost 4 bases and J lost 4; bases outside the gene matches: 10. Germline-derived CDR1 and CDR2 are SGHRS and YFSETQ. CDR3 length equals 15 residues.